The present T cell receptor beta chain was sequenced within a study of T cell clones after liver transplantation. Study-wide context: At least one year of complete immunosuppression withdrawal without enzymes over twice normal defined tolerance. General study results and limits: Low donor cell numbers restricted donor-reactive repertoire measurement in two subjects.

Unstimulated PBMCs were sorted into CD3+CD4+ and CD3+CD8+ populations. Only in-frame clones appear in the TCRdb table, and some are missing; sequencing was by immunoSEQ multiplex PCR. The table has approximately 70,000 clones, about 85% seen once. As concerns this clone: What it recognizes is unknown.

CDR1 and CDR2 from the germline V gene are SGHAT and FQNNGV. With 10 bases removed from V and 0 bases from J, the gap between germline ends came to 12 bases. The CDR3 has 13 residues. Source: CD4+ T cells from blood, taken less than 50 months after liver transplant. The receptor was isolated from a human patient who received a liver transplant. A subset of T cells may come from the graft donor. The chain employs TRBV11-2 and TRBJ2-5; D is unresolved. The CDR3 reads CATSGPYQETQYF. The CDR3 coding sequence is TGTGCCACCTCGGGCCCGTACCAAGAGACCCAGTACTTC. Combining the CDR3 with reference TRBV11-2 and TRBJ2-5 gives the whole variable domain EAGVAQSPRYKIIEKRQSVAFWCNPISGHATLYWYQQILGQGPKLLIQFQNNGVVDDSQLPKDRFSAERLKGVDSTLKIQPAKLEDSAVYLCATSGPYQETQYFGPGTRLLVL.